These T cell receptor beta chains were read from a single sample in a study of cytomegalovirus exposure and HLA in healthy donors. Assay used: immunoSEQ multiplex PCR; TCRdb lists only in-frame clones, some missing. The sample lists 150,000 to 200,000 clones, around two thirds seen once, with under 11% in the top ten. The sample consisted of PBMCs. These receptors all stem from a man aged 30 to 45 in good health and CMV-seropositive. Each CDR3 is given with its conserved first and last residue. Fields, in order: J gene, D gene, clone size, V gene, CDR3 DNA, CDR3 protein. A D gene is named only where the DNA matches it firmly. Size is stated for part of the rows, as once, few or many counts, or as a class when the clone is expanded.

j_call: TRBJ1-2
d_call: TRBD1
clone_size: few
v_call: TRBV2
cdr3_nt: TGTGCCAGCAGTGGGCAGAGAGGGGGCACGGGTGGCTACACCTTC
cdr3_aa: CASSGQRGGTGGYTF

j_call: TRBJ2-7
d_call: .
clone_size: .
v_call: TRBV5-4
cdr3_nt: TGTGCCAGCAGCTCGACAGCTTGCGAGCAGTACTTC
cdr3_aa: CASSSTACEQYF

j_call: TRBJ1-1
d_call: TRBD1
clone_size: .
v_call: TRBV19
cdr3_nt: TGTGCCAGTACCCCTACCTTCCCTGACAGGGGGCAACGGATAGCTTTCTTT
cdr3_aa: CASTPTFPDRGQRIAFF

j_call: TRBJ2-1
d_call: .
clone_size: .
v_call: TRBV5-1
cdr3_nt: TGCGCCAGCAGCTTGCGCGACAATGAGCAGTTCTTC
cdr3_aa: CASSLRDNEQFF

j_call: TRBJ2-2
d_call: .
clone_size: .
v_call: TRBV11-2
cdr3_nt: TGTGCCAGCAGCTTAGGCCCCTATCGGAGGGGCCAACCGAGCGGGGAGCTGTTTTTT
cdr3_aa: CASSLGPYRRGQPSGELFF

j_call: TRBJ2-7
d_call: TRBD1
clone_size: .
v_call: TRBV6-6
cdr3_nt: TGTGCCAGCGGGACAGGGTTATACGAGCAGTACTTC
cdr3_aa: CASGTGLYEQYF

j_call: TRBJ1-1
d_call: .
clone_size: few
v_call: TRBV10-3
cdr3_nt: TGTGCCACGACAGAGAACACTGAAGCTTTCTTT
cdr3_aa: CATTENTEAFF

j_call: TRBJ2-7
d_call: TRBD2
clone_size: .
v_call: TRBV19
cdr3_nt: TGTGCCAGTAGTATGGGGGGGCCGGGGACTAGCGGGTCCTCCTACGAGCAGTACTTC
cdr3_aa: CASSMGGPGTSGSSYEQYF

j_call: TRBJ1-2
d_call: .
clone_size: .
v_call: TRBV4-2
cdr3_nt: TGTGCCAGCAGCCAAGGGGCCGATGGCTACACCTTC
cdr3_aa: CASSQGADGYTF

j_call: TRBJ1-1
d_call: .
clone_size: .
v_call: TRBV14
cdr3_nt: TGTGCCAGCACCCAATTGACACTGAACACTGAAGCTTTCTTT
cdr3_aa: CASTQLTLNTEAFF

j_call: TRBJ2-7
d_call: .
clone_size: few
v_call: TRBV4-1
cdr3_nt: TGCGCCAGCAGACCCCGGACAGCGAACTACGAGCAGTACTTC
cdr3_aa: CASRPRTANYEQYF

j_call: TRBJ2-1
d_call: .
clone_size: once
v_call: TRBV7-6
cdr3_nt: TGTGCCAGCAGCTTGCGGGGTTCCTACAATGAGCAGTTCTTC
cdr3_aa: CASSLRGSYNEQFF

j_call: TRBJ2-3
d_call: TRBD2
clone_size: .
v_call: TRBV18
cdr3_nt: TGTGCCAGCTCACTGGGGAGCGGGAGGGCCGCAGATACGCAGTATTTT
cdr3_aa: CASSLGSGRAADTQYF

j_call: TRBJ2-5
d_call: .
clone_size: .
v_call: TRBV28
cdr3_nt: TGTGCCAGCAGCTCTCACCGGTCCCTGAGAGAGACCCAGTACTTC
cdr3_aa: CASSSHRSLRETQYF

j_call: TRBJ1-2
d_call: TRBD1
clone_size: few
v_call: TRBV6-5
cdr3_nt: TGTGCCAGCCGGGACAGAAAAAGGGATGGCTACACCTTC
cdr3_aa: CASRDRKRDGYTF

j_call: TRBJ1-2
d_call: .
clone_size: .
v_call: TRBV28
cdr3_nt: TGTGCCAGCAGTTCCAATAAGCGCCACAGGGACTATGGCTACACCTTC
cdr3_aa: CASSSNKRHRDYGYTF

j_call: TRBJ2-3
d_call: .
clone_size: .
v_call: TRBV7-9
cdr3_nt: TGTTCCAGCAGCTTCGGGGTAGATACGCAGTATTTT
cdr3_aa: CSSSFGVDTQYF

j_call: TRBJ2-1
d_call: .
clone_size: .
v_call: TRBV6-6
cdr3_nt: TGTGCCAGCAGTCGTACTTCGGGTGATCCGCAGTTCTTC
cdr3_aa: CASSRTSGDPQFF

j_call: TRBJ2-7
d_call: TRBD2
clone_size: .
v_call: TRBV30
cdr3_nt: TGTGCCTACCGGAAGACTAGCGGGAGAAACGAGCAGTACTTC
cdr3_aa: CAYRKTSGRNEQYF

j_call: TRBJ2-7
d_call: .
clone_size: .
v_call: TRBV28
cdr3_nt: TGTGCCAGCAGTCAGATAGCGGAAAGCTCCTACGAGCAGTACTTC
cdr3_aa: CASSQIAESSYEQYF

j_call: TRBJ1-1
d_call: .
clone_size: .
v_call: TRBV2
cdr3_nt: TGTGCCAGCAGTGAAGAGGCGGGGGGGAACACTGAAGCTTTCTTT
cdr3_aa: CASSEEAGGNTEAFF

j_call: TRBJ2-1
d_call: TRBD1
clone_size: few
v_call: TRBV4-1
cdr3_nt: TGCGCCAGCAGCCAACCGGGACAGGGACACAATGAGCAGTTCTTC
cdr3_aa: CASSQPGQGHNEQFF

j_call: TRBJ2-2
d_call: .
clone_size: .
v_call: TRBV9
cdr3_nt: TGTGCCAGCAGCGTTGCCCCAGCGAACACCGGGGAGCTGTTTTTT
cdr3_aa: CASSVAPANTGELFF

j_call: TRBJ2-2
d_call: TRBD2
clone_size: once
v_call: TRBV6-1
cdr3_nt: TGTGCCAGCAGTGGGACTAGCATTTCGAACACCGGGGAGCTGTTTTTT
cdr3_aa: CASSGTSISNTGELFF

j_call: TRBJ2-7
d_call: TRBD2
clone_size: .
v_call: TRBV2
cdr3_nt: TGTGCCAGCATCGACGGGGCTAGCGGGAGGGATGAGTACTTC
cdr3_aa: CASIDGASGRDEYF

j_call: TRBJ1-2
d_call: .
clone_size: few
v_call: TRBV18
cdr3_nt: TGTGCCAGCTCACCACCGGCGGCCCTTGCGAACTATGGCTACACCTTC
cdr3_aa: CASSPPAALANYGYTF

j_call: TRBJ1-5
d_call: .
clone_size: .
v_call: TRBV4-1
cdr3_nt: TGCGCCAGCAGCCAAGTGACATTTACCCCCCAGCATTTT
cdr3_aa: CASSQVTFTPQHF

j_call: TRBJ2-7
d_call: TRBD2
clone_size: .
v_call: TRBV29-1
cdr3_nt: TGCAGCGCCCAGACTAGCGGGAGCTACGAGCAGTACTTC
cdr3_aa: CSAQTSGSYEQYF

j_call: TRBJ2-7
d_call: .
clone_size: .
v_call: TRBV19
cdr3_nt: TGTGCCAGTAGTGCAGGAGGGGTCGAGCAGTACTTC
cdr3_aa: CASSAGGVEQYF

j_call: TRBJ2-2
d_call: .
clone_size: .
v_call: TRBV7-9
cdr3_nt: TGTGCCAGCAGCTACCTCGGGGGGCTAAGCGGGGAGCTGTTTTTT
cdr3_aa: CASSYLGGLSGELFF

j_call: TRBJ2-1
d_call: TRBD2
clone_size: .
v_call: TRBV15
cdr3_nt: TGTGCCACCAGCAAGGGACTAGCGACGAACTCCTACAATGAGCAGTTCTTC
cdr3_aa: CATSKGLATNSYNEQFF

j_call: TRBJ2-2
d_call: .
clone_size: .
v_call: TRBV6-1
cdr3_nt: TGTGCCAGCGGGTACAGTTCTGGGGAGCTGTTTTTT
cdr3_aa: CASGYSSGELFF

j_call: TRBJ2-5
d_call: .
clone_size: few
v_call: TRBV7-9
cdr3_nt: TGTGCCAGCAGAGAGGCGGGCCCCCAAGAGACCCAGTACTTC
cdr3_aa: CASREAGPQETQYF

j_call: TRBJ1-5
d_call: TRBD1
clone_size: .
v_call: TRBV7-6
cdr3_nt: TGTGCCAGCAGCCCGAACAGGGGGGTGAATCAGCCCCAGCATTTT
cdr3_aa: CASSPNRGVNQPQHF

j_call: TRBJ2-3
d_call: TRBD1
clone_size: .
v_call: TRBV7-9
cdr3_nt: TGTGCCAGCAGCTTCAGGGGGTTGGTCACAGATACGCAGTATTTT
cdr3_aa: CASSFRGLVTDTQYF

j_call: TRBJ2-1
d_call: .
clone_size: few
v_call: TRBV7-6
cdr3_nt: TGTGCCAGCAGCTTACTAATTGACAGCTACAATGAGCAGTTCTTC
cdr3_aa: CASSLLIDSYNEQFF

j_call: TRBJ1-2
d_call: .
clone_size: .
v_call: TRBV4-2
cdr3_nt: TGTGCCAGCAGCCAGGCCCCAGGCACACCAGGGGAGAGCTACACCTTC
cdr3_aa: CASSQAPGTPGESYTF

j_call: TRBJ2-6
d_call: .
clone_size: .
v_call: TRBV19
cdr3_nt: TGTGCCAGTAGTTACAACTCTGGGGCCAACGTCCTGACTTTC
cdr3_aa: CASSYNSGANVLTF

j_call: TRBJ2-1
d_call: TRBD1
clone_size: .
v_call: TRBV5-4
cdr3_nt: TGTGCCAGCAGCTTGCGGGACAGACGATACAATGAGCAGTTCTTC
cdr3_aa: CASSLRDRRYNEQFF

j_call: TRBJ1-1
d_call: .
clone_size: .
v_call: TRBV2
cdr3_nt: TGTGCCAGCAGTCCCTCCGCGACAGGCGACATGAACACTGAAGCTTTCTTT
cdr3_aa: CASSPSATGDMNTEAFF

j_call: TRBJ1-2
d_call: .
clone_size: .
v_call: TRBV5-4
cdr3_nt: TGTGCCAGCAGCGGAATGACTACTGGACTTGGAGGCTACACCTTC
cdr3_aa: CASSGMTTGLGGYTF

j_call: TRBJ1-1
d_call: .
clone_size: .
v_call: TRBV2
cdr3_nt: TGTGCCAGCAGTGTCATGAACACTGAAGCTTTCTTT
cdr3_aa: CASSVMNTEAFF